The 28 T cell receptor beta chains below all came from one sample that was sequenced in a study of T cells in narcolepsy. Generated by immunoSEQ multiplex PCR, the TCRdb table keeps only in-frame clones and is missing some. The table has roughly 27,000 clones, around nine tenths seen once; the top ten hold 1% to 1.3%. Material: CD45RA- memory CD4+ T cells from PBMCs. The receptors here all came from a human donor with narcolepsy.

This clone was counted a single time. The rearrangement uses TRBV5-1 and TRBJ2-2; perhaps TRBD1 as D (6 bases). Germline values: CDR1 SGHRS, CDR2 YFSETQ. V dropped 5 bases and J dropped 4 bases, with 12 bases sitting between them. CDR3 length: 14 amino acids. The CDR3 loop reads CASRGRDTTGELFF. The DNA of the CDR3 is TGCGCCAGCAGGGGTAGGGACACCACCGGGGAGCTGTTTTTT.

In nucleotides, the CDR3 is TGTGCCAGCAGCCCACAACAGGCAGGGCAAGGCTATGGCTACACCTTC. It encodes CASSPQQAGQGYGYTF. V gene TRBV7-9 combines with J gene TRBJ1-2; tentatively, D is TRBD1 (5 bases). Between the trimmed V and J ends, which lost 5 bases and 4 bases, there was a span of 20 bases. The CDR3 covers 16 residues. Germline CDR1 is SEHNR and CDR2 is FQNEAQ (reference sequence).

The V gene is TRBV4-1, the J gene TRBJ2-5, with 8 bases identical to TRBD1. V was clipped by 2 bases and J by 8 bases; unmatched bases: 10. Germline V lookup: CDR1 MGHRA, CDR2 YSYEKL. The CDR3 loop spans 15 amino acids. CDR3 nucleotide sequence: TGCGCCAGCAGCCAACAGGGACAGGCGACCGTAACCCAGTACTTC. Protein sequence: CASSQQGQATVTQYF.

The chain combines TRBV13 with TRBJ1-1; D is possibly TRBD1 (6 bases). V was trimmed by 5 bases and J by 4 bases, leaving 14 bases between them. CDR3 length equals 14 residues. Germline V lookup: CDR1 PRHDT, CDR2 FYEKMQ (reference sequence). The CDR3 nucleotides are TGTGCCAGCAGCCTAAACCGGGGGGCCACTGAAGCTTTCTTT. Amino acid sequence: CASSLNRGATEAFF.

The CDR3 is CASSKDRGPNNYGYTF. The CDR3 coding sequence is TGTGCCAGCAGCAAAGACAGGGGCCCCAATAACTATGGCTACACCTTC. The V and J genes are TRBV21-1 and TRBJ1-2; TRBD1 was called by the table and not checked on the DNA. TRBV21-1 is reported as a pseudogene. This CDR3 region has 16 residues.

V usage is TRBV25-1 and J usage is TRBJ2-6; tentatively, D is TRBD1 (5 bases). Germline V gene sequence: CDR1 MGHDK, CDR2 SYGVNS. With 6 bases removed from V and 2 bases from J, the gap between germline ends came to 11 bases. This CDR3 is built from 15 residues. The CDR3 reads CASRGHRTGANVLTF. CDR3 DNA: TGTGCCAGCAGGGGGCATAGGACTGGGGCCAACGTCCTGACTTTC.

This clone was seen only a few times. CDR3 sequence (DNA): TGTGCCAGCTCACCCACCACCAGGGAGCCCGGCTACACCTTC. Amino acids: CASSPTTREPGYTF. This chain links TRBV18 with TRBJ1-2, with a tentative D call TRBD1 (5 bases). CDR3 length equals 14 residues. The V gene lost 3 bases and the J gene lost 8 bases, with 16 bases spanning the gap. CDR1 is KGHSH, CDR2 LQKENI, per germline.

The gene calls are TRBV6-1 and TRBJ1-1, with 7 positions matching TRBD1. J gave up 3 bases and V 6 bases, and 10 bases lay outside the gene matches. This CDR3 has 15 residues. Germline V gene data show CDR1 as MNHNS and CDR2 as SASEGT. The chain's CDR3 is CASRGWGGQDTEAFF. Here the CDR3 DNA reads TGTGCCAGCAGGGGTTGGGGAGGACAGGACACTGAAGCTTTCTTT.

The chain uses TRBV27 and TRBJ2-1; D unclear. The CDR3 totals 11 residues. The V and J ends lost 6 bases and 7 bases respectively, with 7 bases between them. CDR1 is MNHEY and CDR2 is SMNVEV in the germline V gene (reference sequence). DNA of the CDR3: TGTGCCAGCAGGAAATATAATGAGCAGTTCTTC. This codes for CASRKYNEQFF.

The DNA of the CDR3 is TGTGCCAGCAGTTGGGAGAATCAGCCCCAGCATTTT. Translating gives CASSWENQPQHF. V and J are TRBV28 and TRBJ1-5; D remains unclear. Germline values: CDR1 MDHEN, CDR2 SYDVKM. V was cut by 4 bases and J by 4 bases, with 5 bases left in between. The CDR3 has 12 residues.

V gene TRBV6-1 combines with J gene TRBJ1-2, with 7 nucleotides matching TRBD1. The CDR3 runs 14 residues. J lost 7 bases, V lost 8 bases, and 13 bases had no gene match. Per the germline V gene, CDR1 is MNHNS and CDR2 is SASEGT. The CDR3 loop reads CASDPGTATGGYTF. CDR3 in DNA: TGTGCCAGCGACCCCGGGACAGCCACGGGTGGCTACACCTTC.

CDR3 nucleotide sequence: TGTGCCAGCAGTTACGGGACAGGGGGCAATGGCTACACCTTC. Translated: CASSYGTGGNGYTF. The gene calls are TRBV6-5 and TRBJ1-2, with TRBD1 identical over 12 bases. The V gene end was trimmed by 2 bases and the J gene end by 6 bases; junction bases not matched to a gene: 1. Germline V lookup: CDR1 MNHEY, CDR2 SVGAGI. The CDR3 runs 14 residues.

The rearrangement uses TRBV7-9 and TRBJ2-4; no definite D call. The length of the CDR3 is 14 residues. Between the trimmed V and J ends, which lost 5 bases and 2 bases, there was a span of 10 bases. In germline, CDR1 is SEHNR, CDR2 FQNEAQ (reference sequence). The CDR3 loop reads CASSLAETKNIQYF. The CDR3 DNA sequence: TGTGCCAGCAGCCTCGCGGAAACCAAAAACATTCAGTACTTC.

Worth noting for this clone: The junction departs from germline at one end; a sequencing error may be responsible. CDR3: CSGHRGYDYTF. The DNA of the CDR3 is TGCAGTGGTCATAGGGGATATGACTACACCTTC. The chain links TRBV20-1 to TRBJ1-2; possibly TRBD1 for D (5 bases). Germline CDR1 reads DFQATT; CDR2 reads SNEGSKA (reference sequence). The CDR3 runs to 11 residues.

Written as DNA, the CDR3 is TGTGCCAGCCGCAGGGGGACAGGGGATGAAAAACTGTTTTTT. Translation: CASRRGTGDEKLFF. This rearrangement joins TRBV11-2 to TRBJ1-4; 10 bases are a match to TRBD1. There are 14 residues in the CDR3. Germline CDR1 is SGHAT and CDR2 is FQNNGV. V trimming: 8 bases; J trimming: 6 bases; junction bases outside the gene matches: 6.

CDR3 nucleotides: TGCAGCGTTGAAGAATACAATGAGCAGTTCTTC. Residues: CSVEEYNEQFF. The chain couples TRBV29-1 to TRBJ2-1; no definite D call. Germline V CDR1 and CDR2: SQVTM, ANQGSEA. V was cut by 0 bases and J by 4 bases, with 1 base left in between. The CDR3 spans 11 residues.

This clone has a handful of counts. Other DNA sequences in the sample encode the same CDR3. The V call is TRBV6-5, the J call TRBJ1-6; 7 nucleotides align to TRBD1. V lost 6 bases to trimming and J lost 7 bases; unmatched junction nucleotides: 6. CDR3 length: 14 amino acids. Germline V gives CDR1 MNHEY, CDR2 SVGAGI. Here the CDR3 reads CASSPTGRNSPLHF. CDR3 bases: TGTGCCAGCAGCCCGACAGGGAGGAATTCACCCCTCCACTTT.

This sequence joins TRBV5-4 and TRBJ2-2; TRBD1 matches at 10 bases. This CDR3 is built from 15 residues. The ends lost 4 bases at V and 4 bases at J; junction bases unmatched: 4. Germline V gene lookup returns CDR1 SGHNT and CDR2 YYREEE (reference sequence). The CDR3 loop reads CASSQTGGSTGELFF. The DNA for the CDR3 is TGTGCCAGCAGCCAGACAGGGGGCAGCACCGGGGAGCTGTTTTTT.

The rearrangement uses TRBV2 and TRBJ1-6, with D possibly matching TRBD1 (5 bases). This CDR3 contains 12 residues. CDR1 is SNHLY, CDR2 FYNNEI, per germline. V gave up 8 bases and J gave up 6 bases, with 8 bases separating them. The CDR3 loop is CASQTVNSPLHF. CDR3 in DNA: TGTGCCAGCCAGACAGTTAATTCACCCCTCCACTTT.

V usage is TRBV5-1 and J usage is TRBJ2-1, with D possibly matching TRBD2 (5 bases). Germline values: CDR1 SGHRS, CDR2 YFSETQ. V lost 4 bases and J 0 bases, leaving 8 bases between the germline ends. The length of the CDR3 is 14 residues. CDR3 in amino acids: CASSLRDSYNEQFF. Here the CDR3 DNA reads TGCGCCAGCAGCCTCCGGGACTCCTACAATGAGCAGTTCTTC.

The CDR3 sequence: CASGLTLNTGELFF. DNA of the CDR3: TGTGCTAGTGGTTTGACTCTTAACACCGGGGAGCTGTTTTTT. The chain links TRBV12-5 to TRBJ2-2; D not certain. Germline V lookup: CDR1 LGHNT, CDR2 FRNRAP. V lost 2 bases and J 2 bases, leaving 6 bases between the germline ends. CDR3 length: 14 residues.

This chain joins TRBV5-1 and TRBJ2-3; D remains ambiguous. Between the trimmed V and J ends, which lost 0 bases and 0 bases, there was a span of 8 bases. This CDR3 has 15 amino acids. Germline V lookup: CDR1 SGHRS, CDR2 YFSETQ. CDR3 nucleotide sequence: TGCGCCAGCAGCTTGGCAGAGATTAGCACAGATACGCAGTATTTT. Protein: CASSLAEISTDTQYF.

V gene TRBV7-2 combines with J gene TRBJ2-3; D might be TRBD2 (7 bases). V gave up 0 bases and J gave up 3 bases, with 13 bases separating them. CDR1 is SGHTA and CDR2 is FQGNSA in the germline V gene. The CDR3 consists of 16 residues. The CDR3 spells CASSLAWGGATDTQYF. CDR3 bases: TGTGCCAGCAGCTTAGCCTGGGGGGGGGCGACAGATACGCAGTATTTT. The full variable domain, its missing parts supplied by reference TRBV7-2 and TRBJ2-3, is GAGVSQSPSNKVTEKGKDVELRCDPISGHTALYWYRQSLGQGLEFLIYFQGNSAPDKSGLPSDRFSAERTGGSVSTLTIQRTQQEDSAVYLCASSLAWGGATDTQYFGPGTRLTVL.

This clone was detected only once. This chain uses TRBV6-1 with TRBJ1-5, with D possibly being TRBD1 (5 bases). Germline V gene lookup returns CDR1 MNHNS and CDR2 SASEGT. The CDR3 totals 14 residues. V was trimmed by 6 bases and J by 5 bases, leaving 14 bases between them. The CDR3 here is CASSPWTRDQPQHF. The CDR3 nucleotides read TGTGCCAGCAGCCCCTGGACACGCGATCAGCCCCAGCATTTT.

This rearrangement joins TRBV27 to TRBJ1-5; D is undetermined. Trimming removed 5 bases from V and 7 bases from J, with 15 bases in between. The CDR3 length is 14 residues. In germline, CDR1 is MNHEY, CDR2 SMNVEV (reference sequence). CDR3 in DNA: TGTGCCAGCAGTACCGGGATGGGAGAACAGCCCCAGCATTTT. It yields the protein CASSTGMGEQPQHF.

The chain uses TRBV18 and TRBJ1-2; D perhaps matches TRBD1 (6 bases). The germline V gene has CDR1 KGHSH and CDR2 LQKENI. This CDR3 region has 16 residues. V was cut by 3 bases and J by 0 bases, with 14 bases left in between. CDR3 sequence (DNA): TGTGCCAGCTCACCTGGCCCTCCAGGGGCTAACTATGGCTACACCTTC. Protein product: CASSPGPPGANYGYTF.

The table lists this clone with a few counts. The chain joins TRBV11-2 to TRBJ2-5; perhaps TRBD1 as D (7 bases). The CDR3 contains 15 residues. Germline CDR1 reads SGHAT; CDR2 reads FQNNGV. V lost 6 bases and J lost 5, with 19 bases in between. The CDR3: CASSPDRDSVETQYF. Here the CDR3 DNA reads TGTGCCAGCAGTCCAGACAGGGACTCAGTGGAGACCCAGTACTTC.

The chain recombines TRBV7-9 with TRBJ2-7, with TRBD2 matching 7 bases. The V segment lost 1 base and the J segment 3 bases; nucleotides outside the gene matches: 9. The CDR3 consists of 16 residues. The germline CDR1 and CDR2 sequences are SEHNR and FQNEAQ (reference sequence). This CDR3 is CASSLVTGGGVYEQYF. The CDR3 coding sequence is TGTGCCAGCAGCTTAGTCACGGGGGGAGGTGTCTACGAGCAGTACTTC.